Each of the 25 T cell receptor beta chains below was sequenced from the same sample in a study of blood T cell repertoires in COVID-19. Some clones are missing from TCRdb's copy, which holds only in-frame ones; the method was immunoSEQ multiplex PCR. This table holds approximately 96,000 clones, more than 85% found once. The sequenced sample consisted of peripheral blood. Source of these receptors: a man between 60 and 75 years old with acute or convalescent COVID-19.

The chain joins TRBV5-1 to TRBJ2-1, with 10 bases matching TRBD1. This CDR3 has 16 amino acids. CDR1 SGHRS and CDR2 YFSETQ come from the germline V gene. With 0 bases clipped from V and 6 bases from J, the junction kept 6 bases outside the gene matches. The CDR3 DNA reads as TGCGCCAGCAGCTTGGGTCCGGGACAGGGGTTCAATGAGCAGTTCTTC. It specifies CASSLGPGQGFNEQFF.

The chain carries TRBV19 and TRBJ1-2; a possible D gene is TRBD1 (6 bases). V lost 10 bases, J lost 3 bases, and 15 bases lay in between. Germline V gene data show CDR1 as LNHDA and CDR2 as SQIVND (reference sequence). This CDR3 region has 13 residues. DNA for the CDR3: TGTGCCATCTCCAGAGGGGGGGACTATGGCTACACCTTC. As protein: CAISRGGDYGYTF.

This clone was seen just once. V is TRBV19 and J is TRBJ2-1; 9 nucleotides align to TRBD1. V was clipped by 7 bases and J by 10 bases; unmatched bases: 8. From germline, CDR1 is LNHDA and CDR2 SQIVND (reference sequence). The length of the CDR3 is 13 residues. The CDR3 loop reads CASINRGQGEQFF. DNA for the CDR3: TGTGCCAGTATTAACAGGGGGCAAGGGGAGCAGTTCTTC.

V is TRBV2 and J is TRBJ2-3, with D unclear. Germline V gives CDR1 SNHLY, CDR2 FYNNEI. CDR3 length: 14 amino acids. V lost 11 bases, J lost 0 bases, and 15 bases lay in between. Here the CDR3 DNA reads TGTGCCGCACAGAGTGTTCGAAGCACAGATACGCAGTATTTT. Its translation: CAAQSVRSTDTQYF.

The chain's CDR3 is CASSWDTSGNTIYF. The CDR3 DNA is TGTGCCAGCAGTTGGGACACCTCTGGAAACACCATATATTTT. The chain employs TRBV6-1 and TRBJ1-3; D perhaps matches TRBD1 (6 bases). The V end lost 5 bases, the J end lost 0 bases, and 8 bases lay between the germline ends. The CDR3 extends over 14 amino acids. Germline lookup yields CDR1 MNHNS and CDR2 SASEGT.

DNA of the CDR3: TGTGCCACCAGTGATTCTGGTAGCGAGCAGTACTTC. Translating gives CATSDSGSEQYF. This chain connects TRBV24-1 to TRBJ2-7, with D hard to call. V lost 2 bases, J lost 6 bases, and 7 bases lay in between. This CDR3 spans 12 amino acids. Germline CDR1 reads KGHDR; CDR2 reads SFDVKD.

The rearrangement uses TRBV6-6 and TRBJ2-2; TRBD2 might be the D (5 bases). Trimming removed 5 bases at V and 0 bases at J, with 16 bases between. This CDR3 is 17 amino acids long. Looked up from germline, CDR1 is MNHNY and CDR2 is SVGAGI (reference sequence). The CDR3 coding sequence is TGTGCCAGCAGTCACGGGAATCGGGGATCGAACACCGGGGAGCTGTTTTTT. It is translated as CASSHGNRGSNTGELFF.

This rearrangement joins TRBV5-1 to TRBJ1-1; the match to TRBD1 covers 8 bases. The CDR3 has 15 amino acids. Trimming cost V 7 bases and J 0 bases; bases outside gene matches: 8. Germline V lookup: CDR1 SGHRS, CDR2 YFSETQ. The CDR3 DNA sequence: TGCGCCAGCTCCAGACAGGGGACTTTGAACACTGAAGCTTTCTTT. Protein: CASSRQGTLNTEAFF.

The chain employs TRBV18 and TRBJ1-4, with D maybe TRBD1 (5 bases). The V end lost 0 bases, the J end lost 6 bases, and 11 bases lay between the germline ends. Germline V gene lookup returns CDR1 KGHSH and CDR2 LQKENI. The CDR3 is 15 residues long. CDR3 in amino acids: CASSPPTGGDEKLFF. The CDR3 coding sequence is TGTGCCAGCTCACCACCGACGGGGGGTGATGAAAAACTGTTTTTT.

This clone was counted between two and nine times. The CDR3 here is CASSYGLSYNEQFF. The CDR3 DNA follows: TGTGCCAGCAGTTACGGACTTTCCTACAATGAGCAGTTCTTC. The genes are TRBV6-2 or TRBV6-3 and TRBJ2-1, with a weak D call TRBD2 (5 bases). V shed 2 bases and J shed 1 base, with 6 bases lying between them. Germline CDR1 and CDR2: MNHEY and SVGEGT. The CDR3 runs 14 residues.

Here the CDR3 DNA reads TGTGCCAGCAGCTTGGGACAGCGCACAGATACGCAGTATTTT. It is translated as CASSLGQRTDTQYF. The rearrangement uses TRBV7-2 and TRBJ2-3, with 7 bases that match TRBD1. Germline V lookup: CDR1 SGHTA, CDR2 FQGNSA. Trimming at V came to 3 bases and at J to 1 base, leaving 1 base not matched to a gene. The CDR3 spans 14 residues.

This clone was found once. The V and J genes are TRBV29-1 and TRBJ1-2; D is unclear. Germline lookup yields CDR1 SQVTM and CDR2 ANQGSEA. The CDR3 sequence is 13 residues long. Between the trimmed V and J ends, which lost 5 bases and 0 bases, there was a span of 10 bases. The CDR3, as DNA: TGCAGCGTTACCGTGGCTTCTAACTATGGCTACACCTTC. Its protein product is CSVTVASNYGYTF. The full variable domain, completed using reference TRBV29-1 and TRBJ1-2, is SAVISQKPSRDICQRGTSLTIQCQVDSQVTMMFWYRQQPGQSLTLIATANQGSEATYESGFVIDKFPISRPNLTFSTLTVSNMSPEDSSIYLCSVTVASNYGYTFGSGTRLTVV.

This rearrangement joins TRBV2 to TRBJ1-1, with D uncertain. V was trimmed by 4 bases and J by 3 bases, leaving 12 bases between them. This CDR3 is 14 amino acids long. CDR1 SNHLY and CDR2 FYNNEI come from the germline V gene. In nucleotides, the CDR3 is TGTGCCAGCAGTGTCTCAGGCCCGGACACTGAAGCTTTCTTT. Protein product: CASSVSGPDTEAFF.

J is TRBJ2-5 and V is TRBV7-9, with 15 bases matching TRBD2. The ends lost 5 bases at V and 6 bases at J; junction bases unmatched: 10. Germline V gene data show CDR1 as SEHNR and CDR2 as FQNEAQ (reference sequence). The CDR3 covers 17 residues. This CDR3 reads CASSPGLAGGLIKTQYF. CDR3 in DNA: TGTGCCAGCAGCCCTGGACTAGCGGGAGGGCTAATAAAGACCCAGTACTTC.

The chain employs TRBV19 and TRBJ2-3; D is perhaps TRBD1 (6 bases). CDR1 is LNHDA and CDR2 is SQIVND in the germline V gene (reference sequence). The V end was cut by 2 bases, the J end by 2 bases, with 20 bases between. The CDR3 is 18 residues long. In nucleotides, the CDR3 is TGTGCCAGTAGTATAAGGGGGATAAGCGGAGAGCCCACAGATACGCAGTATTTT. Its protein is CASSIRGISGEPTDTQYF.

This rearrangement joins TRBV5-6 to TRBJ2-5, with 8 bases matching TRBD2. The CDR3 totals 14 residues. Germline CDR1 is SGHDT and CDR2 is YYEEEE. Losses at the gene ends were 2 bases for V and 5 bases for J; bases not matched to a gene: 5. The CDR3 region has the DNA TGTGCCAGCAGCTTAAGTCTAGCGGGCGAGACCCAGTACTTC. Translated: CASSLSLAGETQYF.

CDR3 sequence: CASSLDGRIDTGELFF. DNA of the CDR3: TGTGCCAGCAGCTTAGATGGGCGTATTGACACCGGGGAGCTGTTTTTT. The chain employs TRBV11-3 and TRBJ2-2; D unresolved. Trimming shortened V by 0 bases and J by 3 bases, and 11 bases separated the two germline ends. Germline V gives CDR1 SGHNT, CDR2 YENEEA. CDR3 length equals 16 residues.

The chain links TRBV21-1 to TRBJ1-6; TRBD1 is taken as the D call from the table, unchecked against the DNA. TRBV21-1 is assigned pseudogene status. The CDR3 is 14 amino acids. The CDR3 sequence is CASSRNRGQSPLHF. The CDR3 coding sequence is TGTGCCAGCAGCAGAAACAGGGGCCAATCACCCCTCCACTTT.

The rearrangement uses TRBV28 and TRBJ1-3; D not certain. The CDR3 runs 12 residues. Trimming stripped 4 bases from V and 4 bases from J, with 5 bases between. Looked up from germline, CDR1 is MDHEN and CDR2 is SYDVKM. The CDR3 DNA reads as TGTGCCAGCAGTTCCGGGGGAAACACCATATATTTT. Residues: CASSSGGNTIYF.

The chain employs TRBV5-4 and TRBJ2-7, with 9 bases that match TRBD2. Trimming took 4 bases from V and 2 from J; bases not matched to a gene: 7. Germline CDR1 is SGHNT and CDR2 is YYREEE (reference sequence). This CDR3 region has 15 residues. The CDR3 sequence is CASSHDGTSTYEQYF. The CDR3 nucleotides read TGTGCCAGCAGCCATGACGGGACTAGCACCTACGAGCAGTACTTC.

The chain uses TRBV2 and TRBJ2-3; D remains ambiguous. The CDR3 has 15 residues. Germline V gives CDR1 SNHLY, CDR2 FYNNEI. V was cut by 5 bases and J by 4 bases, with 16 bases left in between. CDR3 sequence (DNA): TGTGCCAGCAGTACCGACTCCCAAGGTGCAGATACGCAGTATTTT. Translating it yields CASSTDSQGADTQYF.

This clone was counted once. The rearrangement joins TRBV5-4 to TRBJ1-2, with TRBD1 as a possible D gene (6 bases). This CDR3 contains 16 residues. Trimming shortened V by 0 bases and J by 4 bases, and 16 bases separated the two germline ends. In germline, CDR1 is SGHNT, CDR2 YYREEE (reference sequence). The CDR3 coding sequence is TGTGCCAGCAGCTTGGGCTCCGGGAGGGGGGTCTATGGCTACACCTTC. This encodes CASSLGSGRGVYGYTF.

The V call is TRBV4-3, the J call TRBJ1-6, with 10 bases identical to TRBD1. V trimming: 0 bases; J trimming: 7 bases; junction bases outside the gene matches: 6. The CDR3 is 17 residues long. Germline V gives CDR1 LGHNA, CDR2 YSLEER. The CDR3 DNA sequence: TGCGCCAGCAGCCAAGAATACGGGGACAGGGGAAATTCACCCCTCCACTTT. As protein: CASSQEYGDRGNSPLHF.

The rearrangement joins TRBV27 to TRBJ1-1; the D gene is possibly TRBD1 (6 bases). The V end lost 2 bases, the J end lost 2 bases, and 12 bases lay between the germline ends. This CDR3 comprises 15 residues. The V gene's germline CDR1 is MNHEY and CDR2 SMNVEV (reference sequence). Here the CDR3 reads CASSLKPRGNTEAFF. CDR3 DNA sequence: TGTGCCAGCAGTTTAAAACCCAGGGGAAACACTGAAGCTTTCTTT.

The chain is built from TRBV19 and TRBJ2-7; TRBD1 agrees at 8 bases. V shed 6 bases and J 2 bases; nucleotides not matched to a gene: 6. The CDR3 totals 14 residues. Germline CDR1 LNHDA, CDR2 SQIVND (reference sequence). CDR3: CASSIKQGAYEQYF. Written as DNA, the CDR3 is TGTGCCAGTAGCATAAAACAGGGGGCCTACGAGCAGTACTTC.